The table lists the clone carrying this T cell receptor (beta chain) with a few counts. Its antigen is still unknown. In making TCR cDNA, 5'RACE template switching added a universal primer site and UMIs to it. TCRdb re-called the 5' RACE reads with MiXCR, one entry per CDR3 protein. The table shows some 500,000 distinct CDR3 sequences, with 13% occurring only once. The record originates from a study of T cells after yellow fever vaccination. Study results and caveats: Abundant clonotypes from the bulk population could have been carried over as contaminants into FACS-sorted repertoires.

Germline V gives CDR1 DFQATT, CDR2 SNEGSKA (reference sequence). V was trimmed by 6 bases and J by 6 bases, leaving 17 bases between them. CDR3 length equals 14 residues. This TCR was recovered from a man under 40 who received the YFV17D yellow fever vaccine. The V call is TRBV20-1, the J call TRBJ2-2; tentatively, D is TRBD1 or TRBD2 (6 bases each). This specimen was PBMCs, taken on the day of the yellow fever booster vaccination. The CDR3 bases are TGCAGTGCGCGGAGTGTGGAGGGGGCCGGGGAGCTGTTTTTT. It yields the protein CSARSVEGAGELFF.